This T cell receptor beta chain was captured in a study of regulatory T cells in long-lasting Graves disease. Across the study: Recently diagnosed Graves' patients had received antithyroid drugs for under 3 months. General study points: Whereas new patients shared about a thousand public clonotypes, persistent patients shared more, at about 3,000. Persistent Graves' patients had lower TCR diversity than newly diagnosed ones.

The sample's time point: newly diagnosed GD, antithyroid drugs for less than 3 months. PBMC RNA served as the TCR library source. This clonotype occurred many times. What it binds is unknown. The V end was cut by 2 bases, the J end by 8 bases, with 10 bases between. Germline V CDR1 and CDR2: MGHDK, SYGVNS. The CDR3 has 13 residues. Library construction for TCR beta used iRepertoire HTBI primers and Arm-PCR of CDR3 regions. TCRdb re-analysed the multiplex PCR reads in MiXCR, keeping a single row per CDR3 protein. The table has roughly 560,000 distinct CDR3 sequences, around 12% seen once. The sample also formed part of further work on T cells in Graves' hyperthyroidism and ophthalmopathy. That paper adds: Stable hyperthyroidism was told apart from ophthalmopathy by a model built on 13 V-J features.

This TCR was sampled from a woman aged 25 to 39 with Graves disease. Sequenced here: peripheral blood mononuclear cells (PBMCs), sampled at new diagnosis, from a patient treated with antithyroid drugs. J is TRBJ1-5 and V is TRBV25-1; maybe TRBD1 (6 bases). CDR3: CASSETGLEPQHF. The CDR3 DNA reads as TGTGCCAGCAGTGAAACAGGGTTGGAGCCCCAGCATTTT.